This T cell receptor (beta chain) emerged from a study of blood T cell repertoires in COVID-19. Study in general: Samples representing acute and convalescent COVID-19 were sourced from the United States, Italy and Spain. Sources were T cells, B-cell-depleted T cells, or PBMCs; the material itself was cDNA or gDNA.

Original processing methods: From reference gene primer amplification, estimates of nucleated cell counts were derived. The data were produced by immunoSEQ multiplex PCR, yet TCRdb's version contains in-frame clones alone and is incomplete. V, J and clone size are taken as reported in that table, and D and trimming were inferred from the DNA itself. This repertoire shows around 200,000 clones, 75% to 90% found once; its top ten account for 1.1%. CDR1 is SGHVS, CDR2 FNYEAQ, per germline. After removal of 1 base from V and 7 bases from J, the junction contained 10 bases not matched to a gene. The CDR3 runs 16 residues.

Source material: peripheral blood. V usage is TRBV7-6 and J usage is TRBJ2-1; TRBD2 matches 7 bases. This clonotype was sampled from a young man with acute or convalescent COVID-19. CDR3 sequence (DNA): TGTGCCAGCAGCTTAGAAGGGGCGGGAGTAAGAAATGAGCAGTTCTTC. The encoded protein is CASSLEGAGVRNEQFF.